This T cell receptor beta chain was captured in a study of blood T cell repertoires in COVID-19 (dated by TCRdb to the early 2020s). The study in broad terms: Samples from collaborators originated in the United States, Italy and Spain and spanned both the acute and convalescent phases of COVID-19. The prospective study material was composed of cDNA or gDNA derived from T cells, B-cell-depleted T cells, or PBMCs. Subjects who had been exposed to COVID-19, were actively infected with it, or had recovered from it provided the deeply sampled blood TCRbeta repertoires that made up the dataset. A freely available public database, intended as a resource for researchers studying the immune response to SARS-CoV-2, is where the repertoires were released. The samples were drawn from two sources: the first 160 participants of the ongoing ImmuneRACE study, and 950 to 1,500 subjects contributed by 6 global collaborators. Sample metadata almost always included a de-identified subject ID, COVID-19 status, age in years and sex. Where HLA class I and class II types were available, the types were taken from metadata supplied by the sample provider, not from assay-based typing.

The CDR3 numbers 17 residues from cysteine through phenylalanine. The read is trimmed to its CDR3 DNA, 51 bases read in frame from base 1. Ends trimmed: V by 5 bases, J by 6 bases; bases unmatched to a gene: 14. CDR1 SGHTA and CDR2 FQGTGA are derived from the germline V gene. Broad study findings and their caveats: Clinical and demographic metadata were provided uncurated, with the amount varying by source and participant.

TCRbeta CDR3 regions were amplified from genomic DNA using the immunoSEQ Assay, a bias-controlled multiplex PCR. For the original study's pipeline: Within the assay, amplification of reference gene primers was used to estimate how many nucleated cells each sample contained. Sequence reads were collapsed and filtered to measure the absolute abundance of every unique TCRbeta CDR3 rearrangement. For each sample, productive Simpson clonality was calculated by taking the square root of Simpson's diversity index across productive rearrangements. As stored in TCRdb, this immuneACCESS dataset retains in-frame rearrangements with V and J assigned. A fraction of the clones does not appear; measured against another copy, unresolved V genes explain less than half of the discrepancy, and the remainder lacks a known reason. The V and J calls and clone size were taken over from that table, and D and trimming were inferred from the DNA. This sample has around 18,000 clones in its table, and roughly nine tenths of those were observed once. The top ten hold about 12% of the sample.

As for this clone: What antigen it recognizes has not been identified. Base quality data are lacking; no much larger clone is found one base away.

Each collaborating institution followed its own protocols to collect whole blood in K2EDTA tubes. For TCRbeta analysis, collaborators shipped samples in one of three forms: frozen whole blood, isolated PBMCs, or DNA extracted from either of those sample types. The receptor's source is a man aged 60 to 69 with active COVID-19. What was sequenced was peripheral blood. In this chain, TRBV7-3 is recombined with TRBJ2-3; 10 central nucleotides agree with TRBD2. CDR3 reads: CASSREGTSVSGDTQYF. The sequence in DNA is TGTGCCAGCAGCCGGGAGGGGACTAGCGTTTCTGGGGATACGCAGTATTTT.